One and the same sample provided the 11 T cell receptor beta chains below, sequenced in a study of blood T cell repertoires in COVID-19. Sequencing was performed with immunoSEQ multiplex PCR; in TCRdb, only in-frame clones are kept and a portion is missing. The sample records approximately 170,000 clones, about 88% being singletons. The sequencing input was PBMCs or T cells enriched from blood (not recorded which). These receptors all stem from a woman aged 18 to 35 who had recovered from COVID-19.

V gene TRBV5-1 combines with J gene TRBJ1-1; tentative D call: TRBD1 (6 bases). V was trimmed by 4 bases and J by 1 base, leaving 17 bases between them. CDR3 length equals 16 residues. Germline V gives CDR1 SGHRS, CDR2 YFSETQ. Here the CDR3 DNA reads TGCGCCAGCAGCCCCCGAGGGGGGGTAACGAACACTGAAGCTTTCTTT. This encodes CASSPRGGVTNTEAFF. The full variable domain, with the rest looked up from reference TRBV5-1 and TRBJ1-1, is KAGVTQTPRYLIKTRGQQVTLSCSPISGHRSVSWYQQTPGQGLQFLFEYFSETQRNKGNFPGRFSGRQFSNSRSEMNVSTLELGDSALYLCASSPRGGVTNTEAFFGQGTRLTVV.

The V and J genes are TRBV5-8 and TRBJ1-2; D not certain. In germline, CDR1 is SGHTS, CDR2 YDEGEE. The V end lost 4 bases, the J end lost 7 bases, and 5 bases lay between the germline ends. The CDR3 length is 10 residues. Here the CDR3 reads CASSLVGYTF. DNA of the CDR3: TGTGCCAGCAGCCTCGTTGGCTACACCTTC.

This chain links TRBV4-3 with TRBJ1-2; D is ambiguous. Trimming stripped 0 bases from V and 7 bases from J, with 12 bases between. Germline V lookup: CDR1 LGHNA, CDR2 YSLEER. This CDR3 comprises 14 residues. This CDR3 is CASSQDTAERGYTF. DNA of the CDR3: TGCGCCAGCAGCCAAGATACAGCGGAGCGTGGCTACACCTTC.

The chain combines TRBV27 with TRBJ2-7, with TRBD2 as a possible D gene (6 bases). Germline V lookup: CDR1 MNHEY, CDR2 SMNVEV (reference sequence). V was clipped by 6 bases and J by 6 bases, with 15 bases between them. The CDR3 sequence is 13 residues long. In nucleotides, the CDR3 is TGTGCCAGCAGCCTGTGGGGCGGGACCGAGCAGTACTTC. It codes for CASSLWGGTEQYF.

This clone was detected only once. The V gene is TRBV28, the J gene TRBJ1-5; unclear D gene. The CDR3 covers 18 residues. Germline V CDR1 and CDR2: MDHEN, SYDVKM. Trimming removed 6 bases at V and 0 bases at J, with 21 bases between. The CDR3 region has the DNA TGTGCCAGCAGACCGTTGACGAGGGCAGAGGCTAGCAATCAGCCCCAGCATTTT. The encoded protein is CASRPLTRAEASNQPQHF.

The chain combines TRBV7-3 with TRBJ1-1, with a possible D match to TRBD1 (6 bases). The CDR3 contains 15 residues. Deletions cut 1 base from V and 4 bases from J, with 13 bases between. Germline-derived CDR1 and CDR2 are SGHTA and FQGTGA. CDR3 DNA: TGTGCCAGCAGCTTAAATGGGGGCGGCAGCACTGAAGCTTTCTTT. This encodes CASSLNGGGSTEAFF.

The V call is TRBV7-2, the J call TRBJ2-4; 13 nucleotides align to TRBD2. The CDR3 totals 15 residues. With V trimmed by 3 bases and J by 8 bases, 4 bases remained unmatched. Germline V gene lookup returns CDR1 SGHTA and CDR2 FQGNSA. DNA for the CDR3: TGTGCCAGCAGCTTTGGGACTAGCGGGAAATACATTCAGTACTTC. Translation: CASSFGTSGKYIQYF.

This sequence joins TRBV6-5 and TRBJ1-1; D is unclear. The V end lost 0 bases, the J end lost 6 bases, and 11 bases lay between the germline ends. This CDR3 region has 14 residues. Germline lookup yields CDR1 MNHEY and CDR2 SVGAGI. Written as DNA, the CDR3 is TGTGCCAGCAGTTACTCTGGCTGGGCACCTGAAGCTTTCTTT. Protein sequence: CASSYSGWAPEAFF.

This chain joins TRBV3-1 (or the pseudogene TRBV3-2) and TRBJ1-1; TRBD1 agrees at 9 bases. V dropped 3 bases and J dropped 4; count of bases not matched to a gene: 6. Germline CDR1 and CDR2: LGHDT and YNNKEL (reference sequence). The CDR3 covers 15 residues. This CDR3 is CASSQYRGLGTEAFF. DNA for the CDR3: TGTGCCAGCAGCCAGTACAGGGGGCTTGGCACTGAAGCTTTCTTT.

The chain joins TRBV7-2 to TRBJ2-5; maybe TRBD2 (5 bases). Germline loops: CDR1 SGHTA, CDR2 FQGNSA. The V end lost 3 bases, the J end lost 2 bases, and 13 bases lay between the germline ends. The CDR3 has 15 amino acids. CDR3 protein: CASSFQGGAQETQYF. The CDR3 DNA is TGTGCCAGCAGCTTCCAAGGAGGTGCGCAAGAGACCCAGTACTTC.

The V call is TRBV19, the J call TRBJ2-1; TRBD1 matches at 7 bases. CDR3 length: 17 amino acids. Germline assignment: CDR1 LNHDA and CDR2 SQIVND (reference sequence). V gave up 5 bases and J gave up 5 bases; unmatched junction bases: 15. CDR3 coding DNA: TGTGCCAGTAGTCCACGCCCTACCGGACAGGTTGACAATGAGCAGTTCTTC. The encoded protein is CASSPRPTGQVDNEQFF.